This T cell receptor beta chain was found in a study of CD8+CD57+ T cells in acquired aplastic anemia. Study details: Average DNA yield from sorted CD4+ and CD8+ cells was about 3 ug.

Genomic DNA constituted the template upon which TCR beta VDJ and CDR3 profiling was performed. TCRdb re-analysed the reads in MiXCR, keeping a single row per CDR3 protein. This table has 400,000 to 500,000 distinct CDR3 sequences, roughly 68% appearing once. Study-wide points: Levels of CD8+ Simpson's diversity were not significantly distinct in patients versus controls.

The CDR3 has 15 amino acids. Trimming pared 0 bases from V and 4 bases from J, leaving 12 bases between. CDR1 and CDR2 (germline): MGHRA, YSYEKL. This clonotype was found many times. Its specificity is unknown. The chain uses TRBV4-1 and TRBJ1-1, with D possibly being TRBD1 (5 bases). The receptor was derived from a human donor in good health, serving as a control. Sequencing was done on a sample of sorted CD4+, CD8+, or CD8+CD57+ T cells (not recorded which) from PBMCs. Written as DNA, the CDR3 is TGCGCCAGCAGCCAAGAGGGTGGGGGTGGCACTGAAGCTTTCTTT. Translation: CASSQEGGGGTEAFF.